The clone carrying this TCR beta chain has more than one count but fewer than ten. The antigen is undetermined. This sample stems from a study of T cell repertoires in cytomegalovirus infection. Points from the study as a whole: HLA-C-restricted CMV-specific TCR beta clonotypes were dominant in the ex vivo response.

TCRdb re-called the reads through MiXCR, storing one row per CDR3 protein. This table holds about 920,000 distinct CDR3 sequences, approximately 32% found once. This specimen consisted of cultured CD8+ T cells from PBMCs, obtained from culture after CMV antigen stimulation. The source of this sequence is a human donor in good health (CMV status not recorded). Some clones in this sample may be carry-over from other donors' samples.

DNA for the CDR3: TGTGCCAGTAGTATGAATCCCAATGAGCAGTTCTTC. Translation: CASSMNPNEQFF. The chain joins TRBV19 to TRBJ2-1; no clear D gene. The V gene lost 3 bases and the J gene lost 6 bases, with 6 bases spanning the gap. The CDR3 extends over 12 amino acids. Germline V lookup: CDR1 LNHDA, CDR2 SQIVND (reference sequence).